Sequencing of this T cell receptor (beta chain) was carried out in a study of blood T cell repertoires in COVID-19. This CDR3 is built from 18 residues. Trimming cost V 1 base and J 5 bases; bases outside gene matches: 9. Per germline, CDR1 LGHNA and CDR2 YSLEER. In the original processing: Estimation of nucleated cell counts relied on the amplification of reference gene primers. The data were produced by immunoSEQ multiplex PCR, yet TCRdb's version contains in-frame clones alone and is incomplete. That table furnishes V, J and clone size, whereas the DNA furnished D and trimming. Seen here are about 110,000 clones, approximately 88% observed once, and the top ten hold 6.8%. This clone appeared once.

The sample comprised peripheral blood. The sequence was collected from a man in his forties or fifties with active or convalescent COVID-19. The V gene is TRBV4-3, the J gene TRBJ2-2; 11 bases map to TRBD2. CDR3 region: CASSQGLLAGGPTGELFF. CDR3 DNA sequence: TGCGCCAGCAGCCAAGGTCTGTTAGCGGGAGGGCCTACCGGGGAGCTGTTTTTT.